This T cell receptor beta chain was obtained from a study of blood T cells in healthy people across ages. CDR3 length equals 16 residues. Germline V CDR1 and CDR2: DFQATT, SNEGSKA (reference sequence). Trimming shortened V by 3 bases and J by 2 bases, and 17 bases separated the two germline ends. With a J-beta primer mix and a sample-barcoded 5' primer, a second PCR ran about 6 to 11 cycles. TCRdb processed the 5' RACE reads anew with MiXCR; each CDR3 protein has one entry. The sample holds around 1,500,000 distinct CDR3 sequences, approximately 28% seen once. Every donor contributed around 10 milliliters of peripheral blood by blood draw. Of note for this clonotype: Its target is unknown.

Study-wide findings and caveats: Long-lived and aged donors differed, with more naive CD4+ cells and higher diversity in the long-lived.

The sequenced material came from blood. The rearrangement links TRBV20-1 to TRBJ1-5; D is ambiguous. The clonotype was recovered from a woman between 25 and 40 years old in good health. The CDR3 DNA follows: TGCAGTGCTAGGCTCTCAGGCGTCCGAGGCAATCAGCCCCAGCATTTT. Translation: CSARLSGVRGNQPQHF.